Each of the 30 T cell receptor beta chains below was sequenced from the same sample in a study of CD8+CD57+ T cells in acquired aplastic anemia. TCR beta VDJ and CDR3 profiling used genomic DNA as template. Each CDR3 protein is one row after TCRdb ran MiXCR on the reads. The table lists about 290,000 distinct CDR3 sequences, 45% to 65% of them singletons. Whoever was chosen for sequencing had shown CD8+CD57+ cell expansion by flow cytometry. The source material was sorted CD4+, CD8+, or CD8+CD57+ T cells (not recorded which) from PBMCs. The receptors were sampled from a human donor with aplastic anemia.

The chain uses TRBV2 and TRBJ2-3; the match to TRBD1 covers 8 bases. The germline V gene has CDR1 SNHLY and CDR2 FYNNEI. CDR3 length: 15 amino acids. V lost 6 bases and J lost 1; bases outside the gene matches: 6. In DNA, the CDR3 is TGTGCCAGCAGCAATCCGGGACAGGGCACAGATACGCAGTATTTT. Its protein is CASSNPGQGTDTQYF.

CDR3 sequence: CASSRHLGDTEAFF. The CDR3 region has the DNA TGTGCCAGTAGCCGACATCTGGGGGACACTGAAGCTTTCTTT. The rearrangement links TRBV19 to TRBJ1-1; maybe TRBD1 (5 bases). Between the trimmed V and J ends, which lost 6 bases and 3 bases, there was a span of 14 bases. Germline V gene sequence: CDR1 LNHDA, CDR2 SQIVND (reference sequence). The CDR3 consists of 14 residues.

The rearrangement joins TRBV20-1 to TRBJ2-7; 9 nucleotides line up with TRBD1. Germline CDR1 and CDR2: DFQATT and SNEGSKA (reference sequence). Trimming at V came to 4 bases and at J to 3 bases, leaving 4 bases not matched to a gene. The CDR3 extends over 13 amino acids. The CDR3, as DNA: TGCAGTGCTAAGGGACAGGGACACTACGAGCAGTACTTC. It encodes CSAKGQGHYEQYF.

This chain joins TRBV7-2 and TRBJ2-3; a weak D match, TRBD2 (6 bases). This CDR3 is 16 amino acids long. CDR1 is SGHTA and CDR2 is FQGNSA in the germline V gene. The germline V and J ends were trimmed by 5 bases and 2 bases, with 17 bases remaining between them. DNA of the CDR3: TGTGCCAGCAGCGTGGAATCGGGACTCTACACAGATACGCAGTATTTT. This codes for CASSVESGLYTDTQYF.

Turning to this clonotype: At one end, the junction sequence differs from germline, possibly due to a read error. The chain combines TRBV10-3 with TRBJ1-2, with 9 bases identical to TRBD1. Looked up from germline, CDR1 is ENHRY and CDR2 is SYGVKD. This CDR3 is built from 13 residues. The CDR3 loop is CAIRAGTGYAYTF. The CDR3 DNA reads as TGTGCCATCAGGGCCGGGACAGGGTATGCCTACACCTTC.

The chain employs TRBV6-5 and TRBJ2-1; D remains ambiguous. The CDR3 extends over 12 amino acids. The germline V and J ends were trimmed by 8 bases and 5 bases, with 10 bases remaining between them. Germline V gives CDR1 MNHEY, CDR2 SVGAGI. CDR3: CASGSPNNEQFF. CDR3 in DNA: TGTGCCAGCGGTTCCCCGAACAATGAGCAGTTCTTC.

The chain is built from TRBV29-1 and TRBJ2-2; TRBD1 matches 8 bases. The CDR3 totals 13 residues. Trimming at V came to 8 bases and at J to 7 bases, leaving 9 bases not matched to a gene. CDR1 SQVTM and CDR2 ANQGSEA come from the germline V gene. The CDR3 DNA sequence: TGCAGCACCAGGACAGGGCGGGACGGGGAGCTGTTTTTT. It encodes CSTRTGRDGELFF.

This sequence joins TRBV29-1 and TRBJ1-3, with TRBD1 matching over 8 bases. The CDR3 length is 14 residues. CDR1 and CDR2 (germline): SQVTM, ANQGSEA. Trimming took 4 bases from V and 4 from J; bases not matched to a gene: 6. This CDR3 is CSVGTGITGNTIYF. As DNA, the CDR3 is TGCAGCGTTGGGACAGGGATAACCGGAAACACCATATATTTT.

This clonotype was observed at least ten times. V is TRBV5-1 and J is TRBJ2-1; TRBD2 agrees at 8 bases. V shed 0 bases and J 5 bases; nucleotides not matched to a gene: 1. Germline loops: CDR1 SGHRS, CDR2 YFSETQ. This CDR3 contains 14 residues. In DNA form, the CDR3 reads TGCGCCAGCAGCTTGGGACTAGCGAACAATGAGCAGTTCTTC. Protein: CASSLGLANNEQFF. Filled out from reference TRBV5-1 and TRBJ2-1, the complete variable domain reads KAGVTQTPRYLIKTRGQQVTLSCSPISGHRSVSWYQQTPGQGLQFLFEYFSETQRNKGNFPGRFSGRQFSNSRSEMNVSTLELGDSALYLCASSLGLANNEQFFGPGTRLTVL.

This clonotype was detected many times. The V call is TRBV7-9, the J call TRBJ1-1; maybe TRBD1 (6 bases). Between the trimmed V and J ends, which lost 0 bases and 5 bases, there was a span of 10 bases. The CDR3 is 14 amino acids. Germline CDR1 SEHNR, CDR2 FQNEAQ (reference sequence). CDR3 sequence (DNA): TGTGCCAGCAGCTTAGCAGGGGGTAGGACTGAAGCTTTCTTT. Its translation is CASSLAGGRTEAFF.

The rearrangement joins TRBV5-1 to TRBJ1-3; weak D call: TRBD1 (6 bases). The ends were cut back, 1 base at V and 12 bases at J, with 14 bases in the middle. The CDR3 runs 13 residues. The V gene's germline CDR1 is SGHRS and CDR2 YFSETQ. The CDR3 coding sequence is TGCGCCAGCAGCTTGAATGGGGGCGCAAACATATATTTT. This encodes CASSLNGGANIYF.

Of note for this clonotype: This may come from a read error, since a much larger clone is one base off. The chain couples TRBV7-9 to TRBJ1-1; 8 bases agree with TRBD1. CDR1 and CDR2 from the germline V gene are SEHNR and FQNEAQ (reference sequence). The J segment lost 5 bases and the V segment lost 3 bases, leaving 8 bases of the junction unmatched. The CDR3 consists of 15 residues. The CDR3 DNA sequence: TGTGCCAGCAGCTTTACAGGGGGGGGAGGTACTGAAGCTTTCTTT. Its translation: CASSFTGGGGTEAFF. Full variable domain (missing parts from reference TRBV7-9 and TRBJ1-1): DTGVSQNPRHKITKRGQNVTFRCDPISEHNRLYWYRQTLGQGPEFLTYFQNEAQLEKSRLLSDRFSAERPKGSFSTLEIQRTEQGDSAMYLCASSFTGGGGTEAFFGQGTRLTVV.

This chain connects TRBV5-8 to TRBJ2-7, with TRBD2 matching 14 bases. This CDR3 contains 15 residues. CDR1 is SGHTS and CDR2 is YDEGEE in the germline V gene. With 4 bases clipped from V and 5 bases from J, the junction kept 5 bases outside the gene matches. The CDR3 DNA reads TGTGCCAGCAGCCCGGGGACTAGCGGGAGCCACGAGCAGTACTTC. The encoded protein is CASSPGTSGSHEQYF.

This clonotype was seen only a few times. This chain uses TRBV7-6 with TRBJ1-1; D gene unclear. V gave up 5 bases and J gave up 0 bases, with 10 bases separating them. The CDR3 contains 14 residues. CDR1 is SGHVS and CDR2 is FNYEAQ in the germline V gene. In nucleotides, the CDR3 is TGTGCCAGCAGCCCCTTAGCAATGAACACTGAAGCTTTCTTT. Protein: CASSPLAMNTEAFF.

The CDR3 DNA is TGTGCCAGCAGCGGTCAGGGTCGTGGGTACAATGAGCAGTTCTTC. Protein sequence: CASSGQGRGYNEQFF. V gene TRBV9 combines with J gene TRBJ2-1, with a weak D call TRBD1 (5 bases). The CDR3 is 15 residues long. Trimming took off 3 bases at V and 4 bases at J, with 14 bases between the two ends. Germline V CDR1 and CDR2: SGDLS, YYNGEE.

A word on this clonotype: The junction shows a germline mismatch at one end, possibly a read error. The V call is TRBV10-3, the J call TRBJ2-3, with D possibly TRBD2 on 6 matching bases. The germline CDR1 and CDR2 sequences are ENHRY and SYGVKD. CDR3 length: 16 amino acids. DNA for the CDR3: TGTGCCAGCAGTTCGGGGACTCGCCGACGCACAGATACGCAGTATTTT. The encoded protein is CASSSGTRRRTDTQYF.

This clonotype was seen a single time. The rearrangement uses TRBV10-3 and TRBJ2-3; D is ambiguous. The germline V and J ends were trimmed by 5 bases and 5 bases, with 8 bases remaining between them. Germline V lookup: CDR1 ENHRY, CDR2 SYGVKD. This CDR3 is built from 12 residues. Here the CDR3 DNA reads TGTGCCATCAGTCGAGACGGAGATACGCAGTATTTT. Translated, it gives CAISRDGDTQYF.

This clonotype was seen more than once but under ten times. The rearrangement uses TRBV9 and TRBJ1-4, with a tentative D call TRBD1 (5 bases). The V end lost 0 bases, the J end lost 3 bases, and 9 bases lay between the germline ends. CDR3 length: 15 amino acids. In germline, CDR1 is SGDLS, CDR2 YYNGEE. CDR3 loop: CASSVAGTANEKLFF. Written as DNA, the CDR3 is TGTGCCAGCAGCGTAGCCGGGACTGCTAATGAAAAACTGTTTTTT.

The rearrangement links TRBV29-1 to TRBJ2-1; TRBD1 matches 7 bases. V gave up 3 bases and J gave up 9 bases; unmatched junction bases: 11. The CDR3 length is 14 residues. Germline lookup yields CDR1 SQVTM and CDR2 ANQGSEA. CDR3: CSVEVGGTFGEQFF. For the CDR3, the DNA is TGCAGCGTTGAGGTAGGGGGCACTTTCGGTGAGCAGTTCTTC.

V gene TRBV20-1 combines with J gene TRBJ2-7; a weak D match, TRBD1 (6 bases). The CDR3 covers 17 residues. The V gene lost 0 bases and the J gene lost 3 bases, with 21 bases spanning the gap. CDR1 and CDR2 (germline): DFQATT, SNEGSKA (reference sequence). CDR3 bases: TGCAGTGCTAGAGATCATCGAGGCAGGGGCCCCAACTACGAGCAGTACTTC. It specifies CSARDHRGRGPNYEQYF.

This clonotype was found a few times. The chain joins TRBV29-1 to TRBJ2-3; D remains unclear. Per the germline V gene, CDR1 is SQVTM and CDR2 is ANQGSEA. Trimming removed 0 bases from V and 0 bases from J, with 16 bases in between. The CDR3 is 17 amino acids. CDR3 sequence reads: CSVEDLHATASTDTQYF. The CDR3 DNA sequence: TGCAGCGTTGAAGATCTGCACGCCACGGCTAGCACAGATACGCAGTATTTT.

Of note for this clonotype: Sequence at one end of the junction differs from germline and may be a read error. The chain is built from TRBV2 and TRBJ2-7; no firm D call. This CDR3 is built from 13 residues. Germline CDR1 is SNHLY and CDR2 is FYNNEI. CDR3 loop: CTSTIPDSYEQYF. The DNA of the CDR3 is TGTACCAGCACGATCCCAGACTCCTACGAGCAGTACTTC.

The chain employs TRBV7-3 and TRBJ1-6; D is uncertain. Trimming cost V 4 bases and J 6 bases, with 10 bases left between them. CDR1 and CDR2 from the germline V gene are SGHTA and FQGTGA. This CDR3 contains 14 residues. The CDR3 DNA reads TGTGCCAGCAGCTCCCGGGATCCTAATTCACCCCTCCACTTT. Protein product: CASSSRDPNSPLHF.

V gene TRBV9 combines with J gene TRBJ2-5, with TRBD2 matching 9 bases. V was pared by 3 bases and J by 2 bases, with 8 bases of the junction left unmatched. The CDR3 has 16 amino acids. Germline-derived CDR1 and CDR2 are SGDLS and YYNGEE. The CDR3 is CASSALAGTLQETQYF. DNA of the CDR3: TGTGCCAGCAGCGCCCTAGCGGGGACACTACAAGAGACCCAGTACTTC.

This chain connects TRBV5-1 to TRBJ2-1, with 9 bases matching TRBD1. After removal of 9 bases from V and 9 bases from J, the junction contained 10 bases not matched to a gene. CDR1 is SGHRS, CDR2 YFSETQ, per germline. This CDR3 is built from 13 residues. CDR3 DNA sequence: TGCGCCACCCGTCCCGGGACAGGGAGTGAGCAGTTCTTC. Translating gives CATRPGTGSEQFF. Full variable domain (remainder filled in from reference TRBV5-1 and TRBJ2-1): KAGVTQTPRYLIKTRGQQVTLSCSPISGHRSVSWYQQTPGQGLQFLFEYFSETQRNKGNFPGRFSGRQFSNSRSEMNVSTLELGDSALYLCATRPGTGSEQFFGPGTRLTVL.

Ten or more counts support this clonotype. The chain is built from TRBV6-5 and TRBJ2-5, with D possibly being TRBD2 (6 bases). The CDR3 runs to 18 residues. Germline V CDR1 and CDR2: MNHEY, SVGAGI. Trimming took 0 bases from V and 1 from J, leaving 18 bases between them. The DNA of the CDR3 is TGTGCCAGCAGTTACTCCCACGCGGGACTTACTCCCCAAGAGACCCAGTACTTC. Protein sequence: CASSYSHAGLTPQETQYF.

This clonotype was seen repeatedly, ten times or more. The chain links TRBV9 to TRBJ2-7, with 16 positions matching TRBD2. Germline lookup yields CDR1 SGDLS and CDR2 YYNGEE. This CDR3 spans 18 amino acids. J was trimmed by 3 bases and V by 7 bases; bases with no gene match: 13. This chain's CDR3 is CASSPPGLAGGPSYEQYF. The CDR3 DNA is TGTGCCAGCTCACCACCGGGACTAGCGGGAGGGCCGAGCTACGAGCAGTACTTC.

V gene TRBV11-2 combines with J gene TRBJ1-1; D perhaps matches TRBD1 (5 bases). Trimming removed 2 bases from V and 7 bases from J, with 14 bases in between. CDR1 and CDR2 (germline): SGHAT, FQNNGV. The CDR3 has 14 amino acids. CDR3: CASSLLAQRGEAFF. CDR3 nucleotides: TGTGCCAGCAGCTTACTGGCACAGAGGGGTGAAGCTTTCTTT. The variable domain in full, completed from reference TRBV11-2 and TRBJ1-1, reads EAGVAQSPRYKIIEKRQSVAFWCNPISGHATLYWYQQILGQGPKLLIQFQNNGVVDDSQLPKDRFSAERLKGVDSTLKIQPAKLEDSAVYLCASSLLAQRGEAFFGQGTRLTVV.

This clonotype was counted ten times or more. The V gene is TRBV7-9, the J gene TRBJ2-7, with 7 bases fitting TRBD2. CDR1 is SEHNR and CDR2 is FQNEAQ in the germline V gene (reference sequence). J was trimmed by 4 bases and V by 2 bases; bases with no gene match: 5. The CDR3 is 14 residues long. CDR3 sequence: CASSLYGSGYEQYF. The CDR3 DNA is TGTGCCAGCAGCTTATATGGTAGCGGGTACGAGCAGTACTTC. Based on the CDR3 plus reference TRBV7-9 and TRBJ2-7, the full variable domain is DTGVSQNPRHKITKRGQNVTFRCDPISEHNRLYWYRQTLGQGPEFLTYFQNEAQLEKSRLLSDRFSAERPKGSFSTLEIQRTEQGDSAMYLCASSLYGSGYEQYFGPGTRLTVT.

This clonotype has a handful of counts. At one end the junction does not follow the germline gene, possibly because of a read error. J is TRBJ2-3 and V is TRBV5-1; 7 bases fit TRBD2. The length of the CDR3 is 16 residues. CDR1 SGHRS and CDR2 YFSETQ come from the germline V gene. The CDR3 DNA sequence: TGTGCCAGCAGTTTGGGGCTAGCGGTCTCCACAGATACGCAGTATTTT. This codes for CASSLGLAVSTDTQYF.